This passage covers 15 T cell receptor beta chains from one sample sequenced in a study of OX40 agonist ivuxolimab in advanced cancers. Clones were read by immunoSEQ multiplex PCR, and TCRdb kept only the in-frame ones, dropping some. The sample carries roughly 71,000 clones, about 88% recorded once. This sample comprised CD4+ or CD8+ T cells sorted from blood, obtained in a trial of the OX40 agonist ivuxolimab. These receptors came from an adult with an advanced solid tumor such as melanoma, head and neck, liver or kidney cancer.

The chain joins TRBV7-9 to TRBJ2-3, with 7 bases aligning to TRBD1. The CDR3 contains 16 residues. Germline loops: CDR1 SEHNR, CDR2 FQNEAQ (reference sequence). The J segment lost 3 bases and the V segment lost 4 bases, leaving 10 bases of the junction unmatched. CDR3 sequence reads: CASSSRGQGWTDTQYF. The CDR3, as DNA: TGTGCCAGCAGCTCTAGGGGGCAGGGTTGGACAGATACGCAGTATTTT.

This clone was observed a few times. The chain joins TRBV4-2 to TRBJ1-1; possible D gene TRBD1, 5 bases. The length of the CDR3 is 14 residues. Trimming took off 5 bases at V and 4 bases at J, with 14 bases between the two ends. Germline-derived CDR1 and CDR2 are LGHNA and YNFKEQ. In DNA form, the CDR3 reads TGTGCCAGCAGCAGCCAAGGGGAGTCCACTGAAGCTTTCTTT. Amino acid sequence: CASSSQGESTEAFF.

Details on this clone: The junction does not match germline at one end; this may be a read error. This chain connects TRBV7-2 to TRBJ2-1; D perhaps matches TRBD2 (6 bases). Looked up from germline, CDR1 is SGHTA and CDR2 is FQGNSA. This CDR3 has 15 residues. The CDR3 DNA reads as TGTGCCAGCAGCTTTGGCCCGGGAGTCTACAGTGAGCAGTTCTTC. This translates into CASSFGPGVYSEQFF.

The chain carries TRBV3-1 (or the pseudogene TRBV3-2) and TRBJ2-1, with no clear D. The germline gives CDR1 LGHDT, CDR2 YNNKEL (reference sequence). Deletions cut 4 bases from V and 13 bases from J, with 5 bases between. This CDR3 has 9 amino acids. CDR3 bases: TGTGCCAGCAGCCCTCGACAGTTCTTC. Translating it yields CASSPRQFF.

The chain joins TRBV2 to TRBJ1-5; tentative D call: TRBD1 (6 bases). CDR3 length: 15 amino acids. The germline CDR1 and CDR2 sequences are SNHLY and FYNNEI. The ends were cut back, 7 bases at V and 11 bases at J, with 24 bases in the middle. The chain's CDR3 is CASTEGWQGSSTQHF. The CDR3 DNA follows: TGTGCCAGCACCGAGGGTTGGCAGGGGTCCTCCACCCAGCATTTT.

V and J are TRBV5-8 and TRBJ2-3; D gene ambiguous. This CDR3 contains 14 residues. CDR1 is SGHTS and CDR2 is YDEGEE in the germline V gene. Trimming stripped 1 base from V and 4 bases from J, with 10 bases between. DNA of the CDR3: TGTGCCAGCAGCTTGCGGAATATGGCAGATACGCAGTATTTT. The encoded protein is CASSLRNMADTQYF.

V is TRBV18 and J is TRBJ2-7; the D gene could be TRBD1 or TRBD2 (5 bases each). The V and J ends lost 4 bases and 5 bases respectively, with 9 bases between them. Germline loops: CDR1 KGHSH, CDR2 LQKENI. The CDR3 loop spans 12 amino acids. CDR3 in DNA: TGTGCCAGCTCACAGACGGGGCACGAGCAGTACTTC. Its protein product is CASSQTGHEQYF.

This chain links TRBV18 with TRBJ1-1; perhaps TRBD1 as D (5 bases). CDR3 length: 14 amino acids. Trimming stripped 3 bases from V and 6 bases from J, with 14 bases between. Germline lookup yields CDR1 KGHSH and CDR2 LQKENI. This CDR3 is CASSPSRAGAEAFF. CDR3 nucleotides: TGTGCCAGCTCACCCAGCAGGGCGGGTGCTGAAGCTTTCTTT.

This chain links TRBV2 with TRBJ1-2, with 11 bases fitting TRBD1. Germline trimming cut 7 bases from V and 8 bases from J; bases unmatched to any gene: 6. CDR1 SNHLY and CDR2 FYNNEI come from the germline V gene. The CDR3 is 13 amino acids. CDR3 in amino acids: CASTGQGAQGYTF. CDR3 in DNA: TGTGCCAGCACTGGACAGGGGGCGCAGGGCTACACCTTC.

The chain links TRBV19 to TRBJ1-2, with a weak D call TRBD1 (6 bases). The CDR3 length is 14 residues. CDR1 and CDR2 (germline): LNHDA, SQIVND (reference sequence). V was shortened by 9 bases and J by 1 base, with 15 bases between the two germline ends. Written as DNA, the CDR3 is TGTGCCAGCAAAACAGGGCCCAATAACTATGGCTACACCTTC. Translated: CASKTGPNNYGYTF. Complete variable domain (other parts from reference TRBV19 and TRBJ1-2): DGGITQSPKYLFRKEGQNVTLSCEQNLNHDAMYWYRQDPGQGLRLIYYSQIVNDFQKGDIAEGYSVSREKKESFPLTVTSAQKNPTAFYLCASKTGPNNYGYTFGSGTRLTVV.

The chain is built from TRBV19 and TRBJ2-1; the D is unclear. CDR1 and CDR2 (germline): LNHDA, SQIVND (reference sequence). The CDR3 runs 15 residues. Trimming removed 6 bases from V and 0 bases from J, with 12 bases in between. CDR3 in DNA: TGTGCCAGTAGCCCCTATTTGAGCTCCTACAATGAGCAGTTCTTC. It translates to CASSPYLSSYNEQFF.

V gene TRBV2 combines with J gene TRBJ2-1, with 8 bases fitting TRBD2. The CDR3 is 15 amino acids. Germline-derived CDR1 and CDR2 are SNHLY and FYNNEI. Unmatched junction bases numbered 7, after V lost 6 bases and J lost 3 bases. The DNA of the CDR3 is TGTGCCAGCAGGGAACTAGCGGAAAACTACAATGAGCAGTTCTTC. Amino acids: CASRELAENYNEQFF.

Here the CDR3 DNA reads TGTGCCAGCAGCACTTCAGATACGCAGTATTTT. Translating it yields CASSTSDTQYF. This sequence joins TRBV7-2 and TRBJ2-3; no definite D call. This CDR3 is 11 amino acids long. Germline V gives CDR1 SGHTA, CDR2 FQGNSA. The ends were cut back, 5 bases at V and 4 bases at J, with 4 bases in the middle.

The chain uses TRBV2 and TRBJ1-5; no reliable D call. From germline, CDR1 is SNHLY and CDR2 FYNNEI. Trimming left V 4 bases short and J 10 bases short, with 14 bases between. The CDR3 loop spans 13 amino acids. CDR3 DNA sequence: TGTGCCAGCAGTGGCAACTTCCCTCAACCCCAGCATTTT. It translates to CASSGNFPQPQHF.

The J gene is TRBJ1-2, the V gene TRBV30, with D possibly matching TRBD1 (6 bases). V lost 2 bases to trimming and J lost 8 bases, with 15 bases between them. The germline gives CDR1 GTSNPN, CDR2 SVGIG (reference sequence). The CDR3 has 13 residues. This chain's CDR3 is CAWSLEQGMGYTF. For the CDR3, the DNA is TGTGCCTGGAGTTTAGAACAGGGTATGGGCTACACCTTC.